Each of the 20 T cell receptor beta chains below was sequenced from the same sample in a study of identical twins. Using its own MiXCR run on the 5' RACE reads, TCRdb lists one record per CDR3 protein. The sample lists hundreds of thousands of distinct CDR3 sequences, roughly 7% occurring once. This sample was also put to use in a study of yellow fever vaccine responses in identical twins.

The sequencing input was memory (CD45RO+) T cells sorted from blood. The receptors were gathered from a woman aged 18-30 years in good health.

This sequence joins TRBV12-3 or TRBV12-4 and TRBJ2-5; D possibly corresponds to TRBD2 (5 bases). This CDR3 is built from 17 residues. V lost 5 bases, J lost 1 base, and 20 bases lay in between. The CDR3 nucleotides read TGTGCCAGCAGTCTGGGTCCCCGTAGCGTGGTCCAAGAGACCCAGTACTTC. Translated, it gives CASSLGPRSVVQETQYF.

The rearrangement joins TRBV6-1 to TRBJ2-6; a possible D gene is TRBD1 (7 bases). This CDR3 has 15 residues. Trimming shortened V by 6 bases and J by 4 bases, and 13 bases separated the two germline ends. Looked up from germline, CDR1 is MNHNS and CDR2 is SASEGT. The CDR3 nucleotides are TGTGCCAGCAGAGCAGGGGGGTCCGGGGCCAACGTCCTGACTTTC. Protein sequence: CASRAGGSGANVLTF.

The chain employs TRBV19 and TRBJ1-1; no clear D gene. The V end was cut by 6 bases, the J end by 0 bases, with 8 bases between. Looked up from germline, CDR1 is LNHDA and CDR2 is SQIVND (reference sequence). The CDR3 runs to 13 residues. The CDR3 spells CASRQNMNTEAFF. As DNA, the CDR3 is TGTGCCAGTAGACAAAATATGAACACTGAAGCTTTCTTT.

V usage is TRBV5-1 and J usage is TRBJ2-2, with no clear D. Germline CDR1 reads SGHRS; CDR2 reads YFSETQ. This CDR3 comprises 15 residues. Trimming shortened V by 1 base and J by 1 base, and 8 bases separated the two germline ends. The CDR3 region has the DNA TGCGCCAGCAGCTTGTACGGCCTGAACACCGGGGAGCTGTTTTTT. It codes for CASSLYGLNTGELFF.

The genes are TRBV10-3 and TRBJ2-5, with D perhaps being TRBD1 or TRBD2 (6 bases each). The germline CDR1 and CDR2 sequences are ENHRY and SYGVKD. The CDR3 loop spans 14 amino acids. V lost 2 bases and J 2 bases, leaving 9 bases between the germline ends. CDR3 DNA: TGTGCCATCAGTGAGGTAGGGGGGCAAGAGACCCAGTACTTC. Translation gives CAISEVGGQETQYF.

This clonotype was detected ten times or more. The CDR3 is CASSTPLRATDTQYF. The DNA for the CDR3 is TGTGCCAGCAGCACTCCCCTCCGGGCCACAGATACGCAGTATTTT. The chain employs TRBV12-3 or TRBV12-4 and TRBJ2-3; no clear D gene. Trimming took 6 bases from V and 2 from J, leaving 15 bases between them. This CDR3 is built from 15 residues.

This clonotype was detected only a few times. The genes are TRBV29-1 and TRBJ2-1, with 8 bases lining up with TRBD2. The length of the CDR3 is 14 residues. The V segment lost 7 bases and the J segment 0 bases; nucleotides outside the gene matches: 5. Germline V gene sequence: CDR1 SQVTM, CDR2 ANQGSEA. CDR3 nucleotides: TGCAGCGCAGCCGGGACTAGCTCCTACAATGAGCAGTTCTTC. It yields the protein CSAAGTSSYNEQFF.

The V call is TRBV3-1, the J call TRBJ2-2; D is perhaps TRBD2 (5 bases). Germline V gives CDR1 LGHDT, CDR2 YNNKEL (reference sequence). Trimming left V 3 bases short and J 1 base short, with 9 bases between. The CDR3 runs 15 residues. Written as DNA, the CDR3 is TGTGCCAGCAGCCATAGAGGAGGGAACACCGGGGAGCTGTTTTTT. It specifies CASSHRGGNTGELFF.

The sample holds a few counts of this clonotype. The CDR3 loop reads CASSPGTRRTGELFF. The CDR3 bases are TGTGCCAGCAGTCCCGGGACTAGAAGAACCGGGGAGCTGTTTTTT. The V gene is TRBV12-3 or TRBV12-4, the J gene TRBJ2-2; 8 nucleotides match TRBD2. Trimming at V came to 5 bases and at J to 5 bases, leaving 7 bases not matched to a gene. This CDR3 has 15 amino acids.

At least ten counts were recorded for this clonotype. The V call is TRBV10-3, the J call TRBJ2-5; no clear D gene. V gave up 4 bases and J gave up 4 bases, with 7 bases separating them. Germline V lookup: CDR1 ENHRY, CDR2 SYGVKD. This CDR3 contains 12 residues. Written as DNA, the CDR3 is TGTGCCATCAGTGTCTTGGGAGAGACCCAGTACTTC. Protein product: CAISVLGETQYF.

The chain couples TRBV25-1 to TRBJ1-1, with D unresolved. Trimming took off 8 bases at V and 5 bases at J, with 27 bases between the two ends. This CDR3 is built from 17 residues. The germline gives CDR1 MGHDK, CDR2 SYGVNS. The CDR3 loop is CASPRGRTSSVGTEAFF. In DNA, the CDR3 is TGTGCCAGCCCCCGGGGTAGGACCTCATCAGTAGGTACTGAAGCTTTCTTT.

This clonotype has ten or more counts. The chain carries TRBV20-1 and TRBJ2-7, with D unclear. Germline V lookup: CDR1 DFQATT, CDR2 SNEGSKA (reference sequence). The V and J ends lost 1 base and 2 bases respectively, with 9 bases between them. The CDR3 has 13 amino acids. The CDR3 coding sequence is TGCAGTGCTAGAGGTCCCGTTGCCTACGAGCAGTACGTC. Translation gives CSARGPVAYEQYV.

This chain uses TRBV5-1 with TRBJ2-1, with 9 bases aligning to TRBD1. Germline V gene data show CDR1 as SGHRS and CDR2 as YFSETQ. Trimming removed 4 bases from V and 10 bases from J; junction bases left unmatched: 6. The CDR3 contains 13 residues. CDR3 nucleotides: TGCGCCAGCAGCGAAGGACAGGGGCGGGAGCAGTTCTTC. As protein: CASSEGQGREQFF.

This clonotype appeared a few times. The chain is built from TRBV7-6 and TRBJ2-7; D uncertain. CDR3 size: 14 residues. Germline V gives CDR1 SGHVS, CDR2 FNYEAQ. The V end lost 1 base, the J end lost 1 base, and 8 bases lay between the germline ends. The DNA of the CDR3 is TGTGCCAGCAGCTTAGGTCTGGGGTCCTACGAGCAGTACTTC. This encodes CASSLGLGSYEQYF.

The chain uses TRBV6-1 and TRBJ1-4; TRBD1 matches at 9 bases. Trimming took 8 bases from V and 6 from J; bases not matched to a gene: 7. Germline V gives CDR1 MNHNS, CDR2 SASEGT. The CDR3 contains 14 residues. In nucleotides, the CDR3 is TGTGCCAGCGCCAACAGGGGGCTAGATGAAAAACTGTTTTTT. Translation gives CASANRGLDEKLFF.

This clonotype showed up just a few times. V is TRBV5-1 and J is TRBJ1-4; D is undetermined. The V end lost 7 bases, the J end lost 0 bases, and 13 bases lay between the germline ends. Germline CDR1 and CDR2: SGHRS and YFSETQ. The CDR3 is made up of 15 amino acids. CDR3 sequence reads: CASAPGVATNEKLFF. CDR3 sequence (DNA): TGCGCCAGCGCCCCGGGCGTTGCAACTAATGAAAAACTGTTTTTT.

DNA of the CDR3: TGTGCCAGCGGGGCAGGCATGAACACTGAAGCTTTCTTT. Translation gives CASGAGMNTEAFF. The chain combines TRBV6-1 with TRBJ1-1, with D possibly TRBD1 on 5 matching bases. V gave up 8 bases and J gave up 0 bases, with 10 bases separating them. The CDR3 has 13 amino acids. Germline assignment: CDR1 MNHNS and CDR2 SASEGT.

This clonotype has just a few counts. V gene TRBV7-8 combines with J gene TRBJ1-2; no clear D. The length of the CDR3 is 15 residues. V lost 3 bases to trimming and J lost 0 bases, with 11 bases between them. From germline, CDR1 is SGHVS and CDR2 FQNEAQ. The CDR3 coding sequence is TGTGCCAGCAGCTTTGACGGACTTTCTAACTATGGCTACACCTTC. This codes for CASSFDGLSNYGYTF.

In its sample, this clonotype was seen a few times. The chain's CDR3 is CASSELFDGTQYF. The CDR3 region has the DNA TGTGCCAGCAGTGAACTATTCGACGGGACCCAGTACTTC. The rearrangement joins TRBV2 to TRBJ2-5; D is unresolved. V dropped 2 bases and J dropped 7 bases, with 11 bases sitting between them. The germline V gene encodes CDR1 SNHLY and CDR2 FYNNEI. This CDR3 has 13 amino acids.

This clonotype was picked up many times. This rearrangement joins TRBV2 to TRBJ2-3; D perhaps matches TRBD1 (6 bases). V lost 7 bases to trimming and J lost 1 base, with 15 bases between them. The CDR3 is made up of 15 amino acids. Per the germline V gene, CDR1 is SNHLY and CDR2 is FYNNEI. The CDR3 region has the DNA TGTGCCAGCAATGGACAGTTCGGCCGCACAGATACGCAGTATTTT. Translation gives CASNGQFGRTDTQYF.